These T cell receptor beta chains were read from a single sample in a study of metastatic and nonmetastatic thyroid tumors. MiXCR was used by TCRdb to re-call the PCR reads. Of about 13,000 clones listed, 20% to 25% were seen once; the top ten hold 3% to 4.5%. Sequencing input: blood. These receptors all come from a female donor with papillary thyroid cancer or a benign thyroid nodule (not recorded which). Some clones in this sample may be carry-over from other donors' samples. Both conserved end residues are part of each CDR3. The D gene is left open where the match is weak. The size entry is marked missing in some rows and otherwise reads once, few, many or a size class.

>once|TRBJ1-2|15|TRBD1|TRBV11-2
CASSPDRGSSYGYTF
TGTGCCAGCAGCCCGGACAGGGGTAGTAGCTATGGCTACACCTTC
>medium-sized|TRBJ1-2|18|.|TRBV12-3/TRBV12-4
CASSSGVIDSRRHYGYTF
TGTGCCAGCAGTTCTGGGGTTATTGACTCCCGCCGGCACTATGGCTACACCTTC
>medium-sized|TRBJ2-3|12|.|TRBV28
CASRGFTDTQYF
TGTGCCAGCAGAGGGTTCACAGATACGCAGTATTTT
>many|TRBJ2-4|14|.|TRBV29-1
CSVEGGSSKNIQYF
TGCAGCGTTGAAGGGGGATCGTCCAAAAACATTCAGTACTTC
>many|TRBJ2-3|17|TRBD1|TRBV5-6
CASSLKTGGASTDTQYF
TGTGCCAGCAGCTTGAAGACAGGGGGTGCTAGCACAGATACGCAGTATTTT
>.|TRBJ2-2|13|.|TRBV18
CASSPSNTGELFF
TGTGCCAGCTCACCCTCGAACACCGGGGAGCTGTTTTTT
>.|TRBJ2-2|13|TRBD2|TRBV6-1
CASREAGNGELFF
TGTGCCAGCAGAGAAGCGGGGAACGGGGAGCTGTTTTTT
>many|TRBJ1-2|15|TRBD1|TRBV20-1
CSASPGQGANYGYTF
TGCAGTGCTAGCCCGGGACAGGGTGCTAACTATGGCTACACCTTC
>many|TRBJ2-1|16|TRBD1|TRBV19
CASSPTSGQVSNEQFF
TGTGCCAGTAGTCCGACTTCGGGACAGGTCAGCAATGAGCAGTTCTTC
>medium-sized|TRBJ1-1|14|.|TRBV25-1
CASSEWKDTSGAFF
TGTGCCAGCAGTGAATGGAAGGACACCTCAGGAGCTTTCTTT
>medium-sized|TRBJ1-5|14|.|TRBV20-1
CSALDLGGNQPQHF
TGCAGTGCTCTTGATTTGGGAGGGAATCAGCCCCAGCATTTT
>many|TRBJ1-5|12|.|TRBV7-9
CASSLYNQPQHF
TGTGCCAGCAGCTTGTACAATCAGCCCCAGCATTTT
>medium-sized|TRBJ2-4|15|.|TRBV15
CATSRDRGWGNIQYF
TGTGCCACCAGCAGAGACAGGGGTTGGGGAAACATTCAGTACTTC
>.|TRBJ2-2|13|.|TRBV6-1
CASSELWTGELFF
TGTGCCAGCAGTGAATTATGGACCGGGGAGCTGTTTTTT